This passage covers 20 T cell receptor beta chains from one sample sequenced in a study of cytomegalovirus exposure and HLA in healthy donors. PCR primers comprised 60 Vbeta and 13 Jbeta primers. The data were produced by immunoSEQ multiplex PCR, yet TCRdb's version contains in-frame clones alone and is incomplete. The sample holds approximately 100,000 clones, 65% to 80% seen once. Sequencing was done on a sample of PBMCs. These receptors originate from a man between 60 and 75 years old in good health and CMV-seropositive.

This chain joins TRBV7-2 and TRBJ1-2; D is possibly TRBD1 (6 bases). This CDR3 is built from 16 residues. The germline gives CDR1 SGHTA, CDR2 FQGNSA. Trimming took off 1 base at V and 5 bases at J, with 17 bases between the two ends. This CDR3 reads CASSLEPSGTYYGYTF. The CDR3 bases are TGTGCCAGCAGCTTAGAGCCCTCCGGGACATATTATGGCTACACCTTC.

This chain connects TRBV5-8 to TRBJ1-6, with 8 nucleotides matching TRBD1. Germline CDR1 is SGHTS and CDR2 is YDEGEE. This CDR3 spans 19 amino acids. With 2 bases clipped from V and 0 bases from J, the junction kept 10 bases outside the gene matches. The CDR3 DNA follows: TGTGCCAGCAGCTTTCCGGCAGGGGGCCGCAACTCCTATAATTCACCCCTCCACTTT. Its translation: CASSFPAGGRNSYNSPLHF.

This chain joins TRBV9 and TRBJ1-2; TRBD1 matches at 7 bases. After removal of 3 bases from V and 4 bases from J, the junction contained 9 bases not matched to a gene. Germline V lookup: CDR1 SGDLS, CDR2 YYNGEE. CDR3 length: 15 amino acids. The CDR3 sequence is CASSDSGQSFYGYTF. In DNA, the CDR3 is TGTGCCAGCAGCGATTCGGGACAGTCCTTCTATGGCTACACCTTC.

The chain joins TRBV6-9 to TRBJ2-1; D is perhaps TRBD1 (5 bases). Germline values: CDR1 MNHGY, CDR2 SVAAGI. CDR3 length: 21 amino acids. The V and J ends lost 1 base and 1 base respectively, with 26 bases between them. CDR3 amino acids: CASSYYLVDMQGSRSYNEQFF. DNA of the CDR3: TGTGCCAGCAGTTATTATCTGGTCGATATGCAGGGTTCAAGGTCCTACAATGAGCAGTTCTTC.

The J gene is TRBJ1-6, the V gene TRBV27, with a tentative D call TRBD1 (6 bases). Germline V gives CDR1 MNHEY, CDR2 SMNVEV (reference sequence). Trimming took off 4 bases at V and 5 bases at J, with 12 bases between the two ends. CDR3 length equals 15 residues. DNA for the CDR3: TGTGCCAGCAGTTCCTCAGGGGCGGATAATTCACCCCTCCACTTT. As protein: CASSSSGADNSPLHF.

The chain joins TRBV7-3 to TRBJ1-1; weak D call: TRBD1 (5 bases). The CDR3 totals 16 residues. Germline CDR1 SGHTA, CDR2 FQGTGA. Trimming shortened V by 0 bases and J by 6 bases, and 17 bases separated the two germline ends. Here the CDR3 reads CASSLTPPGGVAEAFF. The CDR3 region has the DNA TGTGCCAGCAGCTTAACCCCCCCTGGAGGGGTGGCTGAAGCTTTCTTT.

This chain connects TRBV5-4 to TRBJ2-7, with 12 bases lining up with TRBD2. Trimming cost V 0 bases and J 2 bases; bases outside gene matches: 3. Germline CDR1 and CDR2: SGHNT and YYREEE (reference sequence). CDR3 size: 16 residues. The CDR3 loop reads CASSLGLAGAAYEQYF. In DNA, the CDR3 is TGTGCCAGCAGCTTGGGACTAGCGGGGGCGGCCTACGAGCAGTACTTC.

The rearrangement uses TRBV9 and TRBJ1-5; D remains unclear. Germline V gene lookup returns CDR1 SGDLS and CDR2 YYNGEE. The CDR3 has 14 residues. V was pared by 2 bases and J by 5 bases, with 11 bases between. This CDR3 is CASSVTATYQPQHF. The CDR3, as DNA: TGTGCCAGCAGCGTTACAGCTACATATCAGCCCCAGCATTTT.

This clone was seen once. This chain connects TRBV9 to TRBJ2-5; 8 bases agree with TRBD2. Germline V gene lookup returns CDR1 SGDLS and CDR2 YYNGEE. The V gene end was trimmed by 3 bases and the J gene end by 3 bases; junction bases not matched to a gene: 13. The CDR3 consists of 17 residues. The CDR3 DNA sequence: TGTGCCAGCAGCGCCAGGCGGGGCGCGGGGGGAAAAGAGACCCAGTACTTC. This sequence encodes CASSARRGAGGKETQYF.

V and J are TRBV30 and TRBJ2-7, with a weak D call TRBD2 (5 bases). The CDR3 is 13 amino acids. V was trimmed by 1 base and J by 9 bases, leaving 16 bases between them. The V gene's germline CDR1 is GTSNPN and CDR2 SVGIG (reference sequence). The DNA for the CDR3 is TGTGCCTGGAGTGAGGGCCCCGGACGGGGGCAGTACTTC. Its translation: CAWSEGPGRGQYF. The full variable domain, completed using reference TRBV30 and TRBJ2-7, is SQTIHQWPATLVQPVGSPLSLECTVEGTSNPNLYWYRQAAGRGLQLLFYSVGIGQISSEVPQNLSASRPQDRQFILSSKKLLLSDSGFYLCAWSEGPGRGQYFGPGTRLTVT.

The chain carries TRBV9 and TRBJ2-1; 7 bases match TRBD2. The CDR3 is 16 residues long. Germline lookup yields CDR1 SGDLS and CDR2 YYNGEE. Trimming cost V 2 bases and J 4 bases; bases outside gene matches: 9. The chain's CDR3 is CASSVDPGTMYNEQFF. The CDR3 bases are TGTGCCAGCAGCGTCGATCCCGGGACTATGTACAATGAGCAGTTCTTC.

The sample holds one count of this clone. The genes are TRBV12-5 and TRBJ2-2; TRBD2 matches at 8 bases. Germline V CDR1 and CDR2: LGHNT, FRNRAP. This CDR3 region has 19 residues. Unmatched junction bases numbered 16, after V lost 5 bases and J lost 2 bases. CDR3 sequence: CASGQRGGPVPLNTGELFF. In DNA form, the CDR3 reads TGTGCTAGTGGTCAACGGGGGGGGCCAGTTCCCCTCAACACCGGGGAGCTGTTTTTT.

CDR3 sequence (DNA): TGTGCCAGCGGCCGGGGGGGAGGGGAGGATGAGCAGTTCTTC. This gives the protein CASGRGGGEDEQFF. The gene calls are TRBV2 and TRBJ2-1, with 8 bases identical to TRBD2. Per the germline V gene, CDR1 is SNHLY and CDR2 is FYNNEI. J was trimmed by 8 bases and V by 8 bases; bases with no gene match: 11. CDR3 length: 14 residues.

This clone turned up a few times. The chain combines TRBV19 with TRBJ2-7, with a tentative D call TRBD1 (6 bases). Germline loops: CDR1 LNHDA, CDR2 SQIVND (reference sequence). This CDR3 is 14 amino acids long. Trimming removed 3 bases at V and 1 base at J, with 10 bases between. The CDR3 nucleotides are TGTGCCAGTAGTATGACAGGACAGTCCTACGAGCAGTACTTC. Its translation is CASSMTGQSYEQYF.

The V call is TRBV29-1, the J call TRBJ1-4, with D tentatively TRBD1 (6 bases). The CDR3 covers 12 residues. Trimming took 4 bases from V and 8 from J, leaving 11 bases between them. The germline gives CDR1 SQVTM, CDR2 ANQGSEA. CDR3 in amino acids: CSVGDTHEKLFF. CDR3 DNA sequence: TGCAGCGTTGGGGACACCCACGAAAAACTGTTTTTT. Supplemented by reference TRBV29-1 and TRBJ1-4, the full variable domain reads SAVISQKPSRDICQRGTSLTIQCQVDSQVTMMFWYRQQPGQSLTLIATANQGSEATYESGFVIDKFPISRPNLTFSTLTVSNMSPEDSSIYLCSVGDTHEKLFFGSGTQLSVL.

This chain uses TRBV19 with TRBJ1-4, with D unresolved. V dropped 5 bases and J dropped 3 bases, with 13 bases sitting between them. The length of the CDR3 is 15 residues. The V gene's germline CDR1 is LNHDA and CDR2 SQIVND (reference sequence). This chain's CDR3 is CASSLYGGSNEKLFF. In nucleotides, the CDR3 is TGTGCCAGTAGTCTGTATGGAGGGTCTAATGAAAAACTGTTTTTT.

V and J are TRBV7-8 and TRBJ1-6, with a possible D match to TRBD1 (6 bases). This CDR3 is 12 amino acids long. V lost 7 bases, J lost 10 bases, and 11 bases lay in between. Germline CDR1 and CDR2: SGHVS and FQNEAQ. The CDR3: CASTEGTSPLHF. The CDR3 region has the DNA TGTGCCAGCACTGAAGGGACATCACCCCTCCACTTT.

The chain has TRBV5-6 and TRBJ2-5; 10 bases line up with TRBD1. The J call may be faulty, since TRBJ2-7 better matches the DNA end. CDR3 length: 19 residues. Germline loops: CDR1 SGHDT, CDR2 YYEEEE. CDR3 sequence: CASSTQTGGRAGLLYEQYF. The CDR3 bases are TGTGCCAGCAGCACCCAGACAGGGGGCAGGGCCGGCCTTCTTTACGAGCAGTACTTC.

The chain joins TRBV7-9 to TRBJ1-2; TRBD1 is a possible D gene (6 bases). The V gene lost 3 bases and the J gene lost 4 bases, with 12 bases spanning the gap. The CDR3 loop spans 14 amino acids. Germline CDR1 and CDR2: SEHNR and FQNEAQ (reference sequence). The CDR3 nucleotides are TGTGCCAGCAGCTTGGGGGGGCGTCCCTATGGCTACACCTTC. Translation: CASSLGGRPYGYTF. Full variable domain (rest looked up from reference TRBV7-9 and TRBJ1-2): DTGVSQNPRHKITKRGQNVTFRCDPISEHNRLYWYRQTLGQGPEFLTYFQNEAQLEKSRLLSDRFSAERPKGSFSTLEIQRTEQGDSAMYLCASSLGGRPYGYTFGSGTRLTVV.

This clone was seen a handful of times. This chain links TRBV7-6 with TRBJ2-7, with 9 bases that match TRBD2. Germline loops: CDR1 SGHVS, CDR2 FNYEAQ. J was trimmed by 6 bases and V by 5 bases; bases with no gene match: 11. The CDR3 runs to 15 residues. The CDR3 protein is CASSPGSGGGGEQYF. The DNA for the CDR3 is TGTGCCAGCAGCCCAGGGTCGGGCGGGGGGGGCGAGCAGTACTTC.